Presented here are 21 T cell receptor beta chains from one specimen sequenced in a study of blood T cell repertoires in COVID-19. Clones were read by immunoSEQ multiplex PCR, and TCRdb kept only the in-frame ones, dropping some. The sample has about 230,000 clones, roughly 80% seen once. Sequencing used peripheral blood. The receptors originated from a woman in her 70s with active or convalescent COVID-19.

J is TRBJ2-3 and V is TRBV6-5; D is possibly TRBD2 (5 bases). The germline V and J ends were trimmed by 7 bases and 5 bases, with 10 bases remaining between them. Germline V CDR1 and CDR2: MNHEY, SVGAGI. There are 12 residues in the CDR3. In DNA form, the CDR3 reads TGTGCCAGCACAGCGGTAGGAGATACGCAGTATTTT. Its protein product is CASTAVGDTQYF.

In DNA, the CDR3 is TGCGCCAGCAGCTTCGGGGGAGCAGGGTCGTTTATCGAGCAGTACTTC. As protein: CASSFGGAGSFIEQYF. The V and J genes are TRBV5-1 and TRBJ2-7; tentative D call: TRBD2 (6 bases). The CDR3 sequence is 16 residues long. Germline CDR1 SGHRS, CDR2 YFSETQ. V was pared by 2 bases and J by 6 bases, with 21 bases between. The whole variable domain, filled in from reference TRBV5-1 and TRBJ2-7, reads KAGVTQTPRYLIKTRGQQVTLSCSPISGHRSVSWYQQTPGQGLQFLFEYFSETQRNKGNFPGRFSGRQFSNSRSEMNVSTLELGDSALYLCASSFGGAGSFIEQYFGPGTRLTVT.

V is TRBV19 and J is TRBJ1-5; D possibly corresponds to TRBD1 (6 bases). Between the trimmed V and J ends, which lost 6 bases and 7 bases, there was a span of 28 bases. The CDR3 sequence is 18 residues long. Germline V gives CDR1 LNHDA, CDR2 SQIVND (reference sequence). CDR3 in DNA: TGTGCCAGTAGAAAAATTCAAGGTGGGGGGGCCCGGGGCCAGCCCCAGCATTTT. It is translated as CASRKIQGGGARGQPQHF.

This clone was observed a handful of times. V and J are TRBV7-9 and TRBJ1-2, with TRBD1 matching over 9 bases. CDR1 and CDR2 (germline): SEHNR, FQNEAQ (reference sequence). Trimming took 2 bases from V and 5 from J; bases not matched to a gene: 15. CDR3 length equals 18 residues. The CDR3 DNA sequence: TGTGCCAGCAGCTTAACCGGGACAGGGAATCTGGTAGGGTATGGCTACACCTTC. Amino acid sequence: CASSLTGTGNLVGYGYTF.

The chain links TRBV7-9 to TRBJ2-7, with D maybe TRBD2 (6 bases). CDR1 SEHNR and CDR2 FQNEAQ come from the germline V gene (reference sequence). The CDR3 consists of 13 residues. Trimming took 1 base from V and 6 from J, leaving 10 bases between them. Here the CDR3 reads CASSLVGSGEQYF. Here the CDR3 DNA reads TGTGCCAGCAGCTTAGTGGGTAGCGGCGAGCAGTACTTC.

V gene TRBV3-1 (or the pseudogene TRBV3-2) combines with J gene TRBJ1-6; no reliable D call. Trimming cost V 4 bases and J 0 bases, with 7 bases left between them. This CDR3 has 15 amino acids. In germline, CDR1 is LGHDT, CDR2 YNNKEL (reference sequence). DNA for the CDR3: TGTGCCAGCAGCCCCACAAGCTCCTATAATTCACCCCTCCACTTT. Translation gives CASSPTSSYNSPLHF.

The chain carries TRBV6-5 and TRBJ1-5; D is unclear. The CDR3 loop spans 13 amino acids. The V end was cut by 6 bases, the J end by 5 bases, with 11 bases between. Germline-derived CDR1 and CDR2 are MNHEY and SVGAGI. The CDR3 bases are TGTGCCAGCAGCCTCGAGGAGGATCAGCCCCAGCATTTT. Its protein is CASSLEEDQPQHF.

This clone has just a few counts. Written as DNA, the CDR3 is TGTGCCAGCAGTATCAATCCGCTCCAGGGTTACCAAGAGACCCAGTACTTC. This sequence encodes CASSINPLQGYQETQYF. The chain joins TRBV25-1 to TRBJ2-5; D is perhaps TRBD1 (5 bases). V was cut by 5 bases and J by 0 bases, with 19 bases left in between. The CDR3 extends over 17 amino acids. Looked up from germline, CDR1 is MGHDK and CDR2 is SYGVNS.

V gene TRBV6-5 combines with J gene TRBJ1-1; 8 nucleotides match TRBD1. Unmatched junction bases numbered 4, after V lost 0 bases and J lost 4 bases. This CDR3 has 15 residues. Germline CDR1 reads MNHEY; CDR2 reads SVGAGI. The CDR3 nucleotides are TGTGCCAGCAGTTACTCTGGACAGGGCGGCACTGAAGCTTTCTTT. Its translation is CASSYSGQGGTEAFF.

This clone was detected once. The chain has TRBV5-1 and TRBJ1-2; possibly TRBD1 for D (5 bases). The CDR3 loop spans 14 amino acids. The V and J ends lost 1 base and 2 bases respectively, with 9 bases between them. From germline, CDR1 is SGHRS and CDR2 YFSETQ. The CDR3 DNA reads TGCGCCAGCAGCTTGCTGACAGACAACTATGGCTACACCTTC. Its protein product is CASSLLTDNYGYTF.

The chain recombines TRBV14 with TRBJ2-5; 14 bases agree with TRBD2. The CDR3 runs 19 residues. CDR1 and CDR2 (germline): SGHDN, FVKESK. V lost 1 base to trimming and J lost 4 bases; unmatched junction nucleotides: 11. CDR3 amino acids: CASSQGTRGLAGVGETQYF. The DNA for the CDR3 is TGTGCCAGCAGCCAAGGAACTCGGGGACTAGCGGGAGTTGGAGAGACCCAGTACTTC.

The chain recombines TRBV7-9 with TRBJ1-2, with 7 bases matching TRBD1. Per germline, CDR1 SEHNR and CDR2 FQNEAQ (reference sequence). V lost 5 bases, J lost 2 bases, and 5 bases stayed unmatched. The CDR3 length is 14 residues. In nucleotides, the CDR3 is TGTGCCAGCAGCGCCAACAGGGGCAACTATGGCTACACCTTC. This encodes CASSANRGNYGYTF.

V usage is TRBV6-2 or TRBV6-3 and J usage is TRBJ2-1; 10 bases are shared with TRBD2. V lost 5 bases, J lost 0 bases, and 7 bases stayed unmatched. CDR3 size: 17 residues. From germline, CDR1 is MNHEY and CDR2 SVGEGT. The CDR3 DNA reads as TGTGCCAGCAGTCTTGGTAGCGGGGGGACCTCCTACAATGAGCAGTTCTTC. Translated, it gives CASSLGSGGTSYNEQFF.

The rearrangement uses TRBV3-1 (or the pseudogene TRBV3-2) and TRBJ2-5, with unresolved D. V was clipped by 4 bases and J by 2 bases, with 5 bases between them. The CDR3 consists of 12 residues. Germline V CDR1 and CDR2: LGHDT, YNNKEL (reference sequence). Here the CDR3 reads CASSRQQETQYF. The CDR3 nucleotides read TGTGCCAGCAGCCGCCAGCAAGAGACCCAGTACTTC.

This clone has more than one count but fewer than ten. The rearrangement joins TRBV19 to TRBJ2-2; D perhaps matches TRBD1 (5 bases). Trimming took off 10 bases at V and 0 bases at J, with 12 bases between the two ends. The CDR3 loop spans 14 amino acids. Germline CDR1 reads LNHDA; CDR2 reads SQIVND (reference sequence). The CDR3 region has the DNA TGTGCCACCAACAGGCGAACGAACACCGGGGAGCTGTTTTTT. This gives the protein CATNRRTNTGELFF. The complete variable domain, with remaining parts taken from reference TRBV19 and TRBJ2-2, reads DGGITQSPKYLFRKEGQNVTLSCEQNLNHDAMYWYRQDPGQGLRLIYYSQIVNDFQKGDIAEGYSVSREKKESFPLTVTSAQKNPTAFYLCATNRRTNTGELFFGEGSRLTVL.

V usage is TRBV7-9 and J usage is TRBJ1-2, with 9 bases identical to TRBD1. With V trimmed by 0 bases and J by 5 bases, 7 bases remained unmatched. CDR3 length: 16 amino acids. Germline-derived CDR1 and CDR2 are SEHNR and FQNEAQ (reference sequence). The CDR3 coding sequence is TGTGCCAGCAGCTTAGCGGCGGGACAGGGTTTTTATGGCTACACCTTC. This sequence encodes CASSLAAGQGFYGYTF.

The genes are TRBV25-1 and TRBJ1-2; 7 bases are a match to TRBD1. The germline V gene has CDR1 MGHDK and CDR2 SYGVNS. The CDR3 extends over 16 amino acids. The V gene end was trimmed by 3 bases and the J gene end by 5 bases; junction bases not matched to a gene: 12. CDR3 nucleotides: TGTGCCAGCAGTGATGACTGGCCGGGACAGATTTATGGCTACACCTTC. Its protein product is CASSDDWPGQIYGYTF.

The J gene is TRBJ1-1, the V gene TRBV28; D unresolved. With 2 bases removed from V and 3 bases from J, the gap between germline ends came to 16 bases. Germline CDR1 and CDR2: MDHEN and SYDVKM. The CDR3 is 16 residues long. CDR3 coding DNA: TGTGCCAGCAGTTTAGATGAACAGTTGACGGACACTGAAGCTTTCTTT. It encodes CASSLDEQLTDTEAFF.

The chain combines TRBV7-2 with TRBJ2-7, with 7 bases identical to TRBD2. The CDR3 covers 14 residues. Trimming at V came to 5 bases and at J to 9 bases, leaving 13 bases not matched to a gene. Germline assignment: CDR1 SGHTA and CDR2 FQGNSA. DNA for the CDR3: TGTGCCAGCAGCCCCACGGCGGGGGTGCCAGGGCAGTACTTC. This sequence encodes CASSPTAGVPGQYF.

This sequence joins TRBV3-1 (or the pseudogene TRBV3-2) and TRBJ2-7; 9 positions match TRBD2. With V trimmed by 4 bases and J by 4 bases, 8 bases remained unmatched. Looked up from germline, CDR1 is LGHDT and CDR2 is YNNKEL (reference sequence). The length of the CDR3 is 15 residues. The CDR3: CASSRSREGWYEQYF. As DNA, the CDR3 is TGTGCCAGCAGCCGGTCGCGGGAGGGGTGGTACGAGCAGTACTTC.

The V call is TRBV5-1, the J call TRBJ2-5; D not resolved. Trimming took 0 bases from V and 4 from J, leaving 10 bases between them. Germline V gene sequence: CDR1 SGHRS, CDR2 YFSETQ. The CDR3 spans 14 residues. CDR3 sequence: CASSLAPTGETQYF. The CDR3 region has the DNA TGCGCCAGCAGCTTGGCTCCTACCGGAGAGACCCAGTACTTC.